This TCR beta chain derives from a study of technical replicates of blood from a few donors. Only in-frame clones appear in the TCRdb table, and some are missing; sequencing was by immunoSEQ multiplex PCR. The profile covers 59,000 or so clones, with 93% appearing a single time and approximately 4.2% taken by the ten largest. CDR3 size: 15 residues. CDR1 MNHNS and CDR2 SASEGT come from the germline V gene. V was pared by 0 bases and J by 8 bases, with 16 bases between. J is TRBJ1-2 and V is TRBV6-1; the D is unclear. The clonotype comes from a human donor in good health. Some clones in this sample may be carry-over from other donors' samples. Sequencing was done on a sample of PBMCs. CDR3 sequence (DNA): TGTGCCAGCAGTGAAGCGCTTTTATTTGCAGGCGGCTACACCTTC. Its translation: CASSEALLFAGGYTF.